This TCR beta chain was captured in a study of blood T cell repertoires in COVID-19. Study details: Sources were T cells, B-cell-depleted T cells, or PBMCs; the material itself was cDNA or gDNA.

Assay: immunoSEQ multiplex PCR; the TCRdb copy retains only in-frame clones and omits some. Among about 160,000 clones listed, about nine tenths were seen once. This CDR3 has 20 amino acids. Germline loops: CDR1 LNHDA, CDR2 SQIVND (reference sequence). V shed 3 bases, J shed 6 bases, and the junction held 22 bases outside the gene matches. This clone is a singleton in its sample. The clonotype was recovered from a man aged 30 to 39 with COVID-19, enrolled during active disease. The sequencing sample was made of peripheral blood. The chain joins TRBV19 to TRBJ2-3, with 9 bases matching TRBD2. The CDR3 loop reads CASSIFRWSGLAGPLDTQYF. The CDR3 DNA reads TGTGCCAGTAGTATTTTCCGCTGGTCCGGTCTAGCGGGGCCTCTCGATACGCAGTATTTT. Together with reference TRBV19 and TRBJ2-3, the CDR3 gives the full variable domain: DGGITQSPKYLFRKEGQNVTLSCEQNLNHDAMYWYRQDPGQGLRLIYYSQIVNDFQKGDIAEGYSVSREKKESFPLTVTSAQKNPTAFYLCASSIFRWSGLAGPLDTQYFGPGTRLTVL.